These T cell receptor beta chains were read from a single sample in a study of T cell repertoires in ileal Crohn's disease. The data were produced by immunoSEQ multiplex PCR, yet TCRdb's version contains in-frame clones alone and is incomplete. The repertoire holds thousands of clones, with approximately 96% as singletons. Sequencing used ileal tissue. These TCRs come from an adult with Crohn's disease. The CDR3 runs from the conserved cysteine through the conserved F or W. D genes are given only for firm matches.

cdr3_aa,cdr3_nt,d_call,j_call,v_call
CASSRRRDTQYF,TGTGCCAGCAGTAGGAGGAGAGATACGCAGTATTTT,.,TRBJ2-3,TRBV2
CASSPDSNYGYTF,TGTGCCAGTAGCCCGGACAGCAACTATGGCTACACCTTC,.,TRBJ1-2,TRBV19
CASSSTGFSGNTIYF,TGTGCCAGCAGCTCTACAGGTTTCTCTGGAAACACCATATATTTT,.,TRBJ1-3,TRBV6-5
CASSYRGGGHQETQYF,TGTGCCAGCAGTTACAGGGGCGGGGGGCACCAAGAGACCCAGTACTTC,TRBD2,TRBJ2-5,TRBV6-6
CASSQDEGGGTTDTQYF,TGCGCCAGCAGCCAAGATGAGGGGGGGGGAACCACAGATACGCAGTATTTT,.,TRBJ2-3,TRBV4-3
CASSSYHTSGGTDTQYF,TGTGCCAGCAGTTCTTACCATACTAGCGGGGGCACAGATACGCAGTATTTT,TRBD2,TRBJ2-3,TRBV27
CASADTTETQYF,TGCGCCAGCGCCGATACAACAGAGACCCAGTACTTC,.,TRBJ2-5,TRBV5-1
CASSAQTGGRFMNTEAFF,TGTGCCAGCAGCGCTCAGACAGGGGGCCGATTTATGAACACTGAAGCTTTCTTT,TRBD1,TRBJ1-1,TRBV7-2
CASSIDQRTASSYNSPLHF,TGTGCCAGTAGTATAGACCAGCGGACAGCGAGCTCCTATAATTCACCCCTCCACTTT,.,TRBJ1-6,TRBV19
CASSLVGGGCTF,TGTGCCAGCAGCTTGGTGGGGGGTGGCTGCACCTTC,.,TRBJ1-2,TRBV5-6
CASSLRTGGPTGELFF,TGTGCCAGCAGCTTGCGAACGGGGGGGCCAACCGGGGAGCTGTTTTTT,TRBD2,TRBJ2-2,TRBV5-6
CASSLGIGETQYF,TGTGCCAGCAGCTTGGGAATCGGAGAGACCCAGTACTTC,.,TRBJ2-5,TRBV5-4
CASSMGRDRGLNGYTF,TGTGCCAGTAGTATGGGCCGGGACAGGGGCTTAAATGGCTACACCTTC,TRBD1,TRBJ1-2,TRBV19
CASSVGTGFPTLSGNTIYF,TGTGCCAGCAGCGTAGGGACAGGGTTCCCGACGCTATCTGGAAACACCATATATTTT,TRBD1,TRBJ1-3,TRBV9
CASSFGGQGTGELFF,TGTGCCAGCAGCTTTGGAGGGCAGGGCACCGGGGAGCTGTTTTTT,.,TRBJ2-2,TRBV7-6
CAWSVSGNTIYF,TGTGCCTGGAGTGTCTCGGGTAACACCATATATTTT,.,TRBJ1-3,TRBV30
CSVSRSGEQFF,TGCAGTGTAAGTCGGTCGGGGGAGCAGTTCTTC,.,TRBJ2-1,TRBV20-1